This T cell receptor (beta chain) was identified during a study of T cell responses to AZD1222 COVID-19 vaccine. Sequenced by immunoSEQ multiplex PCR; TCRdb stores in-frame clones only, minus some. The profile covers about 80,000 clones, with approximately 83% appearing a single time and 3.4% taken by the ten largest. Whole-study findings and limits: The study identified only six AZD1222 recipients as seropositive at baseline.

Germline lookup yields CDR1 SNHLY and CDR2 FYNNEI. This CDR3 is built from 12 residues. V gave up 2 bases and J gave up 3 bases, with 5 bases separating them. In the case of this clone: The antigen is not known.

The source was peripheral blood, collected 28 days after the second AZD1222 dose. V is TRBV2 and J is TRBJ2-7; the D is unclear. The origin of this receptor is an adult who received the AZD1222 COVID-19 vaccine. The CDR3 loop reads CASSERGYEQYF. As DNA, the CDR3 is TGTGCCAGCAGTGAACGCGGCTACGAGCAGTACTTC.